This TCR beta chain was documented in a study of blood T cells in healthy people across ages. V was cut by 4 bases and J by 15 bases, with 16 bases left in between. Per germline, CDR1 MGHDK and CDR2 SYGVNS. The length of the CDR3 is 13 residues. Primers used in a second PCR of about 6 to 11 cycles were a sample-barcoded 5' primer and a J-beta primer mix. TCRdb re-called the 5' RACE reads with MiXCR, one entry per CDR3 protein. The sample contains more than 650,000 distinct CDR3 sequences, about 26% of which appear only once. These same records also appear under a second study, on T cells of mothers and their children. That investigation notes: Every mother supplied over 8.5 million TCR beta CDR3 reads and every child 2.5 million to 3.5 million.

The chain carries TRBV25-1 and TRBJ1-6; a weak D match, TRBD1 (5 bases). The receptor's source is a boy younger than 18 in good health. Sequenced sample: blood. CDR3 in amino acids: CASSARDPPILHF. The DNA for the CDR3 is TGTGCCAGCAGTGCCAGGGATCCCCCAATCCTCCACTTT.